The entry below describes one T cell receptor (beta chain). Its target is unknown. Populations obtained by sorting all exceeded 95% purity. Germline CDR1 GTSNPN, CDR2 SVGIG (reference sequence). CDR3 length: 15 residues. Trimming stripped 4 bases from V and 0 bases from J, with 15 bases between. cDNA synthesis used the whole RNA isolate, giving expressed TCRB sequences. Measured with immunoSEQ multiplex PCR; TCRdb has only the in-frame clones, and not every one. The sample includes about 470,000 clones, roughly 30% seen only once; the top ten take 0.06% to 0.07%. The sample belongs to a study of beta chain features in type 1 diabetes. Broader study findings: Possibly, sequencing cDNA over-represented cells that had high TCR expression levels.

What was sequenced was naive CD4+ T cells from blood. The chain has TRBV30 and TRBJ1-1; tentatively, D is TRBD1 (5 bases). This sequence was found in a man aged 18-30 years in good health. CDR3: CAWTPDRLMNTEAFF. In nucleotides, the CDR3 is TGTGCCTGGACCCCAGACAGACTTATGAACACTGAAGCTTTCTTT.